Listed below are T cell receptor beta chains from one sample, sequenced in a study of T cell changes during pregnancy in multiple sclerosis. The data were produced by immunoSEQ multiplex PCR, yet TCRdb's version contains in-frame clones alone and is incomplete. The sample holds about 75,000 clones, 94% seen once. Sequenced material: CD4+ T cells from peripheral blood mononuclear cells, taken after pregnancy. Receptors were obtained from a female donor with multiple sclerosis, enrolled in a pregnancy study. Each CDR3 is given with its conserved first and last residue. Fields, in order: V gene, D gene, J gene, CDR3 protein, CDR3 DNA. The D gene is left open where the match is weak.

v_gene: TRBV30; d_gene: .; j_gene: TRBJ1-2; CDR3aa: CAWSALRRISYTF; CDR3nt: TGTGCCTGGAGCGCACTGCGAAGAATCAGCTACACCTTC
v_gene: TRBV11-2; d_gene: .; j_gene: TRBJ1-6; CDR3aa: CASSHGQPRAPLHF; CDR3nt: TGTGCCAGCAGTCACGGACAGCCCCGAGCACCCCTCCACTTT
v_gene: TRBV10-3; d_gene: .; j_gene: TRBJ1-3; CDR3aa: CAISVRDSGNTIYF; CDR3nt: TGTGCCATCAGTGTCCGGGACTCTGGAAACACCATATATTTT
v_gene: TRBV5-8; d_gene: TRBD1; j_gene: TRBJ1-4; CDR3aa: CASSLKGTGINEKLFF; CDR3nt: TGTGCCAGCAGCTTGAAGGGGACAGGGATTAATGAAAAACTGTTTTTT
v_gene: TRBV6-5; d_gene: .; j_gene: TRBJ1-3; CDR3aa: CASSLTIPSGGNTIYF; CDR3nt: TGTGCCAGCAGTTTGACAATACCTTCAGGGGGAAACACCATATATTTT
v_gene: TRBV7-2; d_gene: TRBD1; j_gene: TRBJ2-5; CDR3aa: CASSKGTGEQETQYF; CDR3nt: TGTGCCAGCAGCAAGGGGACAGGGGAACAAGAGACCCAGTACTTC
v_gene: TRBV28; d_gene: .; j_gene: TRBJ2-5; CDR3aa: CASSLVRGREETQYF; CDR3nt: TGTGCCAGCAGTTTGGTTCGGGGAAGGGAAGAGACCCAGTACTTC
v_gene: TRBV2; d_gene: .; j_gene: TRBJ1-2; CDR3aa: CASSNKQETASPRNYGYTF; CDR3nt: TGTGCCAGCAGTAACAAACAGGAAACGGCCTCTCCGCGCAACTATGGCTACACCTTC
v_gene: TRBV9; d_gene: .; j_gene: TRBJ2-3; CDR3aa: CASSVGAGSTDTQYF; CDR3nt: TGTGCCAGCAGCGTAGGGGCGGGTAGCACAGATACGCAGTATTTT
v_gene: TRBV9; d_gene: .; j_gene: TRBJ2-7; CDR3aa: CASSITQVDEQYF; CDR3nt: TGTGCCAGCAGCATCACGCAGGTGGACGAGCAGTACTTC
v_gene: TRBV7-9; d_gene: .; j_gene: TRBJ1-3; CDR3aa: CASSLLGQPGNTIYF; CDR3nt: TGTGCCAGCAGCTTACTTGGACAGCCCGGAAACACCATATATTTT
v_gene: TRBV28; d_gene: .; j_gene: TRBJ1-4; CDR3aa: CASSPIQGREEKLFF; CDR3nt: TGTGCCAGCAGTCCAATACAGGGTAGGGAAGAAAAACTGTTTTTT
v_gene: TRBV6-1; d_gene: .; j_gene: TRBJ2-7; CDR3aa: CASSESTSSEQYF; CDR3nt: TGTGCCAGCAGTGAAAGCACTAGTTCCGAGCAGTACTTC
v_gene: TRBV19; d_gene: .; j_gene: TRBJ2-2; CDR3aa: CASGPGGVTGELFF; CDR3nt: TGTGCCAGTGGCCCTGGGGGCGTTACCGGGGAGCTGTTTTTT
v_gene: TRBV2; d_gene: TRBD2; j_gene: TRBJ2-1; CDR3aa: CASVPGLAVNEQFF; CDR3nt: TGTGCCAGCGTTCCGGGACTAGCGGTCAATGAGCAGTTCTTC
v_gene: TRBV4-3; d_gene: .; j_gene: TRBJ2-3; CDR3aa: CASSQEPGSYTQYF; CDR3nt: TGCGCCAGCAGCCAAGAACCGGGATCATATACGCAGTATTTT
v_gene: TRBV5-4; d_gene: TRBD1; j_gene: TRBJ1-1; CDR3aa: CASSSRDRGNTEAFF; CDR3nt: TGTGCCAGCAGCTCCCGGGACAGGGGGAACACTGAAGCTTTCTTT
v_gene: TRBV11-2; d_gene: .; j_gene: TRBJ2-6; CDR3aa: CASSLGLSGANVLTF; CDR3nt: TGTGCCAGCAGCTTGGGACTTTCTGGGGCCAACGTCCTGACTTTC
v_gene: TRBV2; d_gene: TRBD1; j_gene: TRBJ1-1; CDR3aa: CARNRGMNTEAFF; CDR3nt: TGTGCCAGAAACAGGGGTATGAACACTGAAGCTTTCTTT
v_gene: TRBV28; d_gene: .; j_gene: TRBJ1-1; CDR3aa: CASSGGVNGPKAFF; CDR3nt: TGTGCCAGCAGTGGGGGGGTAAACGGGCCGAAAGCTTTCTTT